Detailed here is one T cell receptor (beta chain). Its cognate antigen has yet to be identified. Nothing much larger sits one base from this clone, and base qualities are not available. Donors were 39 systemically healthy Caucasian individuals from Russia aged about 6 to 100 years. Each donor gave approximately 9.4 milliliters of peripheral blood, drawn into EDTA-treated Vacutainer tubes. Ficoll-Paque density-gradient centrifugation was used to isolate PBMCs, with at least 7 million obtained per sample. Total RNA was extracted from PBMCs with Trizol reagent, with at least 6 micrograms obtained per sample. Naive CD45RAhigh/CD27high T cell percentages were measured by flow cytometry on a PBMC aliquot from every donor. Library preparation employed 5' RACE. For sequencing, an Illumina HiSeq 2500 was employed. A second roughly 6 to 12 cycle PCR used a sample-barcoded 5' primer and a J-beta primer mix. Each TCR beta cDNA molecule received a unique molecular identifier from a template-switch 5' adaptor carrying 12 random nucleotides. At least 2.5 million CDR3-containing paired-end reads were obtained from each sample. The Mint cDNA synthesis kit, primed by a TRBC-specific oligonucleotide, was used to synthesize first-strand cDNA from all RNA. After uracil-DNA glycosylase treatment, a first 18-cycle PCR used universal primers M1SS and BC2_uni_R on all cDNA. The authors' pipeline ran thus. For normalization, 1 million high-quality reads, each with a distinct molecular identifier, were randomly selected from each sample. Instead of being binned into consensus sequences, reads that shared molecular identifiers were thrown out. MiTCR, run with a Q25 quality threshold and the strictest error-elimination algorithm, handled CDR3 identification, clonotype clustering and error correction. A nonparametric unseen species model with Euler transformation was used to estimate lower-bound total TCR beta diversity. TCRdb reran the public reads through fastp at Q25 and MiXCR, keeping productive beta chains. Rows are combined by CDR3 protein, so each entry shows the most common genes and DNA. TCRdb's processing, not the authors', yielded these V and J calls. This sample has 1.5 million to 2 million distinct CDR3 sequences in its table, and 49% of those were observed once. The biggest ten clones account for 2% to 2.5% of the sample.

This entry comes from a study of blood T cells in healthy people across ages (dated by TCRdb to the mid-2010s). At the level of the whole study: In model experiments, roughly one uniquely barcoded TCR beta cDNA molecule per two T cells was captured by template switching. The study measured age-related changes in TCR beta repertoire diversity using deep sequencing normalized with unique cDNA molecular identifiers. The donors were split into four age groups: young (average about 16 years), middle-aged (about 40), aged (over 55) and long-lived (approximately 80). To avoid experimental bias, donors of different ages were distributed randomly across sequencing lanes. For two donors (one aged 18 to 29 and one aged 80 or older), the study analyzed two additional independent replicas of 1 million unique cDNA reads from the same blood draw. Study-level results and caveats: The percentage of naive T cells measured by flow cytometry correlated strongly with observed TCR beta diversity. Bulk unsorted PBMC profiling prevented conclusive comparison of naive and antigen-experienced compartments. Total diversity estimates from one million sequenced T cells were considered lower bounds and underestimates. As age increased, observed TCR beta diversity per million T cells dropped in a roughly linear way, and a significant reduction was already evident by age 40. Donor CMV infection status was unknown, potentially confounding age-related changes in expanded clonotypes. Compared with the aged group, the long-lived group had more naive CD4+ T cells, fewer expanded clones and increased TCR diversity, a pattern suggesting age selection.

Including the terminal cysteine and phenylalanine, the CDR3 comprises 14 residues. The retained sequence is limited to the CDR3, 42 bases, with the frame set at the first base. The germline V gene supplies CDR1 MNHEY and CDR2 SVGAGI. V and J lose 2 bases and 3 bases, and a span of 10 bases separates them. This clonotype was sampled from a woman aged 35 to 49 in good health. Sequences were obtained from blood. Rearrangement joined TRBV6-5 to TRBJ2-5, with TRBD1 as a weak D call on 5 bases. The DNA reads as follows: TGTGCCAGCAGTTACCTTGTAGGGGAAGAGACCCAGTACTTC. It is translated as CASSYLVGEETQYF.